Presented here are 2 T cell receptor beta chains from one specimen sequenced in a study of metastatic and nonmetastatic thyroid tumors. TCRdb ran MiXCR on the PCR reads. In the table there are about 20,000 clones, under 35% of which are singletons. Among the patients, none had received any treatment before thyroid surgery. Input material: blood. These receptors were collected from a female donor with papillary thyroid cancer or a benign thyroid nodule (not recorded which). Some clones in this sample may be carry-over from other donors' samples.

This clone is labeled as medium-sized. The V and J genes are TRBV12-3 or TRBV12-4 and TRBJ2-7; the D gene could be TRBD1 or TRBD2 (5 bases each). V dropped 4 bases and J dropped 3 bases, with 25 bases sitting between them. The CDR3 loop spans 18 amino acids. CDR3 sequence reads: CASSSVKHRSRDFYEQYF. CDR3 nucleotides: TGTGCCAGCAGTTCGGTAAAGCACAGGTCGAGGGATTTCTACGAGCAGTACTTC.

In DNA, the CDR3 is TGTGCCATGGACGCTCGCTCTGGAAACACCATATATTTT. Amino acid sequence: CAMDARSGNTIYF. The gene calls are TRBV12-3 or TRBV12-4 and TRBJ1-3; unclear D gene. The CDR3 spans 13 residues. V was clipped by 10 bases and J by 0 bases, with 10 bases between them.